This T cell receptor (beta chain) was recorded in a study of CD8 T cells in Susac syndrome. Study summary: Patients with Susac syndrome were therapy-naive, taking corticosteroids, with some also receiving intravenous immunoglobulin, or taking intravenous immunoglobulin alone at the time their blood was drawn.

Random hexamers were used to reverse transcribe an amount of roughly 0.5 to 1 ug RNA. An immunoSEQ multiplex PCR generated amplified TCR beta CDR3 products spanning 54 Vbeta and 13 Jbeta. A single record per CDR3 protein comes from TCRdb applying MiXCR to the immunoSEQ multiplex PCR reads. Here the sample spans 150,000 to 200,000 distinct CDR3 sequences, roughly 92% being singletons. This receptor was obtained from a human donor with Susac syndrome. The sample was CD4+ T cells from PBMCs.

CDR3 residues: CASTKQGPTSHEQYF. For the CDR3, the DNA is TGTGCCAGCACCAAGCAGGGACCCACATCCCACGAGCAGTACTTC. The chain recombines TRBV7-8 with TRBJ2-7; D is perhaps TRBD1 or TRBD2 (5 bases each). CDR3 length equals 15 residues. Germline V gene data show CDR1 as SGHVS and CDR2 as FQNEAQ. V was trimmed by 7 bases and J by 5 bases, leaving 21 bases between them.